This paragraph covers one T cell receptor (beta chain) sequence. Its antigen is still unknown. Researchers built TCR beta libraries using quantitative 5'-RACE with molecular barcodes. Each CDR3 protein is one row after TCRdb ran MiXCR on the 5' RACE reads. The sample comprises about 800,000 distinct CDR3 sequences, about an eighth of which are singletons, and about 0.5% rests with the top ten. The data were obtained in a study of CD8 T cells in ankylosing spondylitis. The CDR3 is 17 residues long. Study-wide results and limits: Past research had described some motif variants in reactive arthritis synovial fluid and blood. Blood of patients with ankylosing spondylitis appeared to be characterized by a TCR beta motif of several highly homologous variants. Clones tied to disease were said to be significantly enriched in matched ankylosing spondylitis synovial fluid.

The clonotype was recovered from a male donor with ankylosing spondylitis. The chain recombines TRBV21-1 with TRBJ2-3; the table names TRBD1, a call not compared with the DNA. TRBV21-1 is designated a pseudogene. Sequenced input: blood, either unsorted or a sorted T cell fraction (not recorded which). In nucleotides, the CDR3 is TGTGCCAGCAGCAAACCCTGGGACAGGGTCTCTGCAGATACGCAGTATTTT. Translating gives CASSKPWDRVSADTQYF.